This T cell receptor beta chain is from a study of cytomegalovirus exposure and HLA in healthy donors. The PCR had 60 Vbeta and 13 Jbeta primers. Assay: immunoSEQ multiplex PCR; the TCRdb copy retains only in-frame clones and omits some. The table includes 50,000 or so clones, 65% to 85% detected once. This clone was seen just once. There are 15 residues in the CDR3. Germline loops: CDR1 MNHNY, CDR2 SVGAGI (reference sequence). The trim removed 7 bases at V and 3 bases at J, leaving 11 bases unmatched. The V gene is TRBV6-6, the J gene TRBJ1-1; 7 bases line up with TRBD1. Sequencing was carried out using PBMCs. The receptor was derived from a boy younger than 18 in good health and CMV-seropositive. The CDR3 bases are TGTGCCAGCAAGGAGGGGGACAGAACCTACACTGAAGCTTTCTTT. It translates to CASKEGDRTYTEAFF.